The rows below give T cell receptor beta chains drawn from one sample of a study of control samples from healthy donors and cancer patients. Here immunoSEQ multiplex PCR was the method, and the copy in TCRdb shows in-frame clones only, minus some. The sample shows roughly 160,000 clones, around 94% of them seen only once. The sequencing sample was made of PBMCs. These TCRs come from a man aged 60-69 years with colorectal cancer. Both conserved end residues are part of each CDR3. The D gene is left open where the match is weak. Size is stated for part of the rows, as once, few or many counts, or as a class when the clone is expanded.

>.|TRBV5-1|TRBJ2-2|.
TGCGCCAGCAGCTTCACACAGGTTGGCGGGGAGCTGTTTTTT
CASSFTQVGGELFF
>.|TRBV7-9|TRBJ2-7|.
TGTGCCAGCAGCTTAGTTGAGGGCCACGAGCAGTACTTC
CASSLVEGHEQYF
>.|TRBV24-1|TRBJ2-7|TRBD1
TGTGCCACCAGTGATTTGGGACAGGGCAGGAGGTTTGGTGACTACGAGCAGTACTTC
CATSDLGQGRRFGDYEQYF
>.|TRBV2|TRBJ2-1|TRBD1
TGTGCCAGCAGTAAACTTAGCCCGGGACAGGGGGCCAATGAGCAGTTCTTC
CASSKLSPGQGANEQFF
>.|TRBV10-3|TRBJ2-4|.
TGTGCCATCAGTCCCGGGACGGCCAAAAACATTCAGTACTTC
CAISPGTAKNIQYF
>.|TRBV19|TRBJ2-1|.
TGTGCCAGTAGTATCGAGGGGCGTGGACCCTACAATGAGCAGTTCTTC
CASSIEGRGPYNEQFF
>.|TRBV5-1|TRBJ2-1|TRBD2
TGCGCCAGCAGCTCCCACCGGGGGGGGTCCTACAATGAGCAGTTCTTC
CASSSHRGGSYNEQFF
>.|TRBV7-9|TRBJ1-6|TRBD1
TGTGCCAGCAGCCTCTCGACAGGGGGCTCACCCCTCCACTTT
CASSLSTGGSPLHF
>.|TRBV12-3/TRBV12-4|TRBJ1-3|.
TGTGCCAGCAGTTTTGTAGGAGGAAACACCATATATTTT
CASSFVGGNTIYF
>.|TRBV18|TRBJ2-7|.
TGTGCCAGCTCACCACGGGTAAGACACGAGCAGTACTTC
CASSPRVRHEQYF
>.|TRBV5-1|TRBJ2-3|.
TGCGCCAGCAGCGGGGGGGGCCAGGATACGCAGTATTTT
CASSGGGQDTQYF
>.|TRBV25-1|TRBJ1-2|.
TGTGCCAGCAGTGACCCCCTCCAGGGTCCGAGGGATGGCTACACCTTC
CASSDPLQGPRDGYTF
>.|TRBV28|TRBJ1-1|.
TGTGCCAGCAGTCTCAGGGGTTCAGCTGAAGCTTTCTTT
CASSLRGSAEAFF
>.|TRBV4-1|TRBJ2-5|.
TGCGCCAGCAGCCCTAAAGAAGGAGAGACCCAGTACTTC
CASSPKEGETQYF
>.|TRBV29-1|TRBJ1-1|.
TGCAGCGTTCAACAGCTGTCGAACACTGAAGCTTTCTTT
CSVQQLSNTEAFF
>few|TRBV6-5|TRBJ2-1|.
TGTGCCATCGCAGGGACAACCCCGCCCAAGGAGCAGTTCTTC
CAIAGTTPPKEQFF
>.|TRBV29-1|TRBJ2-1|TRBD1
TGCAGCGGCGCCAGGGGGCAGCTTTACAATGAGCAGTTCTTC
CSGARGQLYNEQFF
>.|TRBV6-6|TRBJ1-2|.
TGTGCCAGCAGTTACTCATCAGAGGGGATCGCCTTC
CASSYSSEGIAF